The clone carrying this T cell receptor (beta chain) was detected only once. What it recognizes is unknown. The sample originates from a study of cytomegalovirus exposure and HLA in healthy donors. Whole-study results and caveats: Association of a missense DCLRE1C variant with TCR beta V- and J-gene trimming was reported in a later analysis. After further analysis at a later stage, 16,951 TCR beta sequences were associated with HLA alleles at 0.05 false discovery rate. Most TCR beta V segments were productive about 90% or about 30% of the time in an earlier analysis. In a later analysis, the majority of CMV-associated beta chains seemingly showed HLA restriction.

Use of 60 Vbeta and 13 Jbeta primers characterized the PCR. Data came from immunoSEQ multiplex PCR; TCRdb stores just in-frame clones and leaves some out. The sample lists 120,000 to 150,000 clones; roughly 70% were seen once. The sequenced material came from PBMCs. This sequence was found in a middle-aged woman in good health and CMV-seronegative.

The CDR3 sequence is CASSQGEGTEAFF. The CDR3 DNA reads as TGCGCCAGCAGCCAAGGTGAGGGCACTGAAGCTTTCTTT. The rearrangement joins TRBV5-1 to TRBJ1-1; D gene uncertain. Germline values: CDR1 SGHRS, CDR2 YFSETQ. The V and J ends lost 4 bases and 4 bases respectively, with 11 bases between them. The CDR3 covers 13 residues.